This TCR beta chain was sequenced during a study of PD-L1 blockade in urothelial cancer. In the study overall: Individuals in the cohort had been given 0 to 3 earlier chemotherapy regimens. Once treatment had started, blood was analyzed at 3 weeks (second dose) and again at 6 weeks.

The CDR3 is made up of 15 amino acids. Germline values: CDR1 LNHDA, CDR2 SQIVND (reference sequence). Trimming pared 4 bases from V and 5 bases from J, leaving 15 bases between. Here immunoSEQ multiplex PCR was the method, and the copy in TCRdb shows in-frame clones only, minus some. The sample has about 74,000 clones, around four fifths seen once. The material was PBMCs, obtained around atezolizumab (anti-PD-L1) treatment. The sequence came from a man between 65 and 85 years old with urothelial cancer. J is TRBJ1-5 and V is TRBV19; the D gene is possibly TRBD1 (5 bases). The CDR3 region is CASSTHRTRHQPQHF. The DNA for the CDR3 is TGTGCCAGTAGTACGCATAGGACACGGCATCAGCCCCAGCATTTT. Using reference TRBV19 and TRBJ1-5 for the parts outside the CDR3, the full variable domain is DGGITQSPKYLFRKEGQNVTLSCEQNLNHDAMYWYRQDPGQGLRLIYYSQIVNDFQKGDIAEGYSVSREKKESFPLTVTSAQKNPTAFYLCASSTHRTRHQPQHFGDGTRLSIL.